Listed here are 24 T cell receptor beta chains from one sample, sequenced in a study of blood T cells in healthy people across ages. Next came a second PCR, run for roughly 6 to 11 cycles, which used a sample-barcoded 5' primer along with a J-beta primer mix. TCRdb used MiXCR to reprocess the 5' RACE reads, holding one entry per CDR3 protein. The sample carries fewer than 2,000,000 distinct CDR3 sequences, around 42% recorded once. Sequences were obtained from blood. These TCRs come from a human donor in good health.

In its sample, this clonotype was seen many times. The V gene is TRBV9, the J gene TRBJ2-7; 8 bases line up with TRBD1. This CDR3 is 14 amino acids long. The V segment lost 3 bases and the J segment 3 bases; nucleotides outside the gene matches: 5. Germline V gene lookup returns CDR1 SGDLS and CDR2 YYNGEE. The CDR3 DNA sequence: TGTGCCAGCAGCGCGACAGGGGTTAGCTACGAGCAGTACTTC. Translating it yields CASSATGVSYEQYF.

The gene calls are TRBV20-1 and TRBJ1-2, with TRBD1 matching over 7 bases. The CDR3 covers 13 residues. The junction had 14 bases not matched to a gene; V was cut back by 6 bases and J by 10 bases. CDR1 DFQATT and CDR2 SNEGSKA come from the germline V gene (reference sequence). Written as DNA, the CDR3 is TGCAGTGCCAACAGACAGGGCGGGGTCTCCTACACCTTC. Encoded protein: CSANRQGGVSYTF.

The gene calls are TRBV2 and TRBJ2-1; 7 bases map to TRBD2. The germline V gene has CDR1 SNHLY and CDR2 FYNNEI. The ends lost 7 bases at V and 8 bases at J; junction bases unmatched: 14. The CDR3 has 15 residues. CDR3 DNA sequence: TGTGCCAGCACCTGGGAGGGCAGGGTATTCGATGAGCAGTTCTTC. Protein product: CASTWEGRVFDEQFF.

The gene calls are TRBV7-2 and TRBJ2-3; D is uncertain. V lost 6 bases to trimming and J lost 7 bases, with 14 bases between them. Germline V gene data show CDR1 as SGHTA and CDR2 as FQGNSA. This CDR3 is 13 amino acids long. CDR3 loop: CASSPRALNTQYF. Here the CDR3 DNA reads TGTGCCAGCAGTCCTAGGGCCCTTAATACGCAGTATTTT.

This clonotype was counted between two and nine times. V usage is TRBV5-1 and J usage is TRBJ2-3, with D maybe TRBD2 (6 bases). This CDR3 contains 16 residues. From germline, CDR1 is SGHRS and CDR2 YFSETQ. Trimming took off 3 bases at V and 4 bases at J, with 18 bases between the two ends. DNA for the CDR3: TGCGCCAGCAGCTCATCCTCGGGGGTGGCCTCAGATACGCAGTATTTT. It translates to CASSSSSGVASDTQYF. Combining the CDR3 with reference TRBV5-1 and TRBJ2-3 gives the whole variable domain KAGVTQTPRYLIKTRGQQVTLSCSPISGHRSVSWYQQTPGQGLQFLFEYFSETQRNKGNFPGRFSGRQFSNSRSEMNVSTLELGDSALYLCASSSSSGVASDTQYFGPGTRLTVL.

In this sample, this clonotype turned up a few times. The rearrangement uses TRBV11-3 and TRBJ2-5; D gene ambiguous. Germline CDR1 is SGHNT and CDR2 is YENEEA. The CDR3 runs 14 residues. V was pared by 4 bases and J by 4 bases, with 13 bases between. The CDR3 bases are TGTGCCAGCAGCTCGACTCCCGGTCGAGAGACCCAGTACTTC. The encoded protein is CASSSTPGRETQYF.

This clonotype was seen a handful of times. The gene calls are TRBV20-1 and TRBJ2-1; D gene uncertain. V was cut by 2 bases and J by 0 bases, with 17 bases left in between. Germline V gene sequence: CDR1 DFQATT, CDR2 SNEGSKA (reference sequence). The CDR3 contains 17 residues. In DNA form, the CDR3 reads TGCAGTGCTAGACTTCGACCTCTAGGATACTCCTACAATGAGCAGTTCTTC. This codes for CSARLRPLGYSYNEQFF.

This chain connects TRBV12-3 or TRBV12-4 to TRBJ1-5, with D unclear. The CDR3 consists of 14 residues. Between the trimmed V and J ends, which lost 3 bases and 5 bases, there was a span of 11 bases. The CDR3 DNA reads as TGTGCCAGCAGTTTGTCTTGGGGAGATCAGCCCCAGCATTTT. Its protein is CASSLSWGDQPQHF.

This clonotype showed up just a few times. The V call is TRBV6-1, the J call TRBJ2-1, with D perhaps TRBD1 (6 bases). This CDR3 is 15 amino acids long. Deletions cut 2 bases from V and 0 bases from J, with 8 bases between. CDR1 is MNHNS and CDR2 is SASEGT in the germline V gene. The CDR3 is CASSESTGSYNEQFF. Here the CDR3 DNA reads TGTGCCAGCAGTGAATCGACAGGCTCCTACAATGAGCAGTTCTTC.

The chain recombines TRBV28 with TRBJ1-1; D remains ambiguous. Trimming shortened V by 9 bases and J by 5 bases, and 10 bases separated the two germline ends. CDR3 length: 11 amino acids. Looked up from germline, CDR1 is MDHEN and CDR2 is SYDVKM. CDR3 sequence reads: CASYLDTEAFF. Here the CDR3 DNA reads TGTGCCAGTTACCTGGATACTGAAGCTTTCTTT.

This clonotype showed up just a few times. This sequence joins TRBV7-2 and TRBJ2-7; tentative D call: TRBD2 (5 bases). CDR3 length equals 15 residues. The germline gives CDR1 SGHTA, CDR2 FQGNSA. Trimming left V 1 base short and J 6 bases short, with 16 bases between. As DNA, the CDR3 is TGTGCCAGCAGCTTAGGAGCTGGCGGGTGGGTCGAGCAGTACTTC. Protein: CASSLGAGGWVEQYF.

The V call is TRBV6-5, the J call TRBJ1-6; no clear D. The CDR3 length is 15 residues. Germline V gene data show CDR1 as MNHEY and CDR2 as SVGAGI. The V end lost 5 bases, the J end lost 8 bases, and 16 bases lay between the germline ends. In nucleotides, the CDR3 is TGTGCCAGCAGTCGACTCCGGAGAGGATATTCACCCCTCCACTTT. As protein: CASSRLRRGYSPLHF.

The chain has TRBV18 and TRBJ1-5; the D gene is possibly TRBD1 (6 bases). The germline V gene has CDR1 KGHSH and CDR2 LQKENI. The CDR3 sequence is 15 residues long. V lost 6 bases to trimming and J lost 5 bases, with 17 bases between them. The CDR3 nucleotides are TGTGCCAGCTCCCCTACTCAGGGGATGGATCAGCCCCAGCATTTT. It is translated as CASSPTQGMDQPQHF.

Comments on this clonotype: A much bigger clone sits one base away, suggesting this may be a read error. This sequence joins TRBV29-1 and TRBJ2-1; D gene ambiguous. Germline CDR1 reads SQVTM; CDR2 reads ANQGSEA. This CDR3 comprises 8 residues. Between the trimmed V and J ends, which lost 5 bases and 8 bases, there was a span of 1 base. CDR3 in amino acids: CSVHEQFF. CDR3 nucleotides: TGCAGCGTTCATGAGCAGTTCTTC.

This clonotype was seen only a few times. The chain is built from TRBV12-3 or TRBV12-4 and TRBJ2-1; 7 bases line up with TRBD1. V dropped 6 bases and J dropped 2; count of bases not matched to a gene: 10. This CDR3 is built from 16 residues. The CDR3 nucleotides read TGTGCCAGCAGACCAACAGGGGCTAGGGCCTACAATGAGCAGTTCTTC. Translation gives CASRPTGARAYNEQFF.

This chain uses TRBV24-1 with TRBJ2-5, with D possibly matching TRBD2 (5 bases). The CDR3 covers 15 residues. Germline V gene data show CDR1 as KGHDR and CDR2 as SFDVKD. With 4 bases removed from V and 0 bases from J, the gap between germline ends came to 11 bases. This CDR3 reads CATSDSSSNQETQYF. Here the CDR3 DNA reads TGTGCCACCAGTGACTCCTCTAGCAACCAAGAGACCCAGTACTTC.

J is TRBJ2-5 and V is TRBV7-8; a weak D match, TRBD2 (6 bases). Trimming removed 6 bases at V and 7 bases at J, with 12 bases between. The CDR3 is 12 amino acids. Germline CDR1 SGHVS, CDR2 FQNEAQ. The CDR3 coding sequence is TGTGCCAGCAGATATCTCGGGGGGACCCAGTACTTC. Translation gives CASRYLGGTQYF.

This chain joins TRBV21-1 and TRBJ2-5. TRBV21-1 is noted as a pseudogene. This CDR3 contains 15 residues. The CDR3 spells CASSKETTTQETQYF. CDR3 nucleotides: TGTGCCAGCAGCAAAGAGACCACGACACAAGAGACCCAGTACTTC.

The rearrangement uses TRBV20-1 and TRBJ1-1, with D possibly matching TRBD1 (5 bases). V was cut by 1 base and J by 2 bases, with 14 bases left in between. From germline, CDR1 is DFQATT and CDR2 SNEGSKA (reference sequence). This CDR3 has 15 amino acids. The CDR3 DNA is TGCAGTGCTAGAGTTGTGGGGCGCTCTAACACTGAAGCTTTCTTT. It encodes CSARVVGRSNTEAFF.

This chain links TRBV11-2 with TRBJ1-2; D not resolved. Between the trimmed V and J ends, which lost 2 bases and 2 bases, there was a span of 12 bases. Germline CDR1 and CDR2: SGHAT and FQNNGV. The CDR3 consists of 15 residues. This CDR3 reads CASSLFWPPNYGYTF. Written as DNA, the CDR3 is TGTGCCAGCAGCTTATTTTGGCCTCCGAACTATGGCTACACCTTC. Full variable domain (outside the CDR3, taken from reference TRBV11-2 and TRBJ1-2): EAGVAQSPRYKIIEKRQSVAFWCNPISGHATLYWYQQILGQGPKLLIQFQNNGVVDDSQLPKDRFSAERLKGVDSTLKIQPAKLEDSAVYLCASSLFWPPNYGYTFGSGTRLTVV.

The CDR3 reads CASSPSGGPNTGELFF. CDR3 DNA sequence: TGTGCCAGCAGCCCTAGCGGGGGCCCGAACACCGGGGAGCTGTTTTTT. V is TRBV7-2 and J is TRBJ2-2; 10 nucleotides match TRBD2. Germline V lookup: CDR1 SGHTA, CDR2 FQGNSA. The junction had 3 bases not matched to a gene; V was cut back by 5 bases and J by 0 bases. The CDR3 is 16 amino acids. The full variable domain, its missing parts supplied by reference TRBV7-2 and TRBJ2-2, is GAGVSQSPSNKVTEKGKDVELRCDPISGHTALYWYRQSLGQGLEFLIYFQGNSAPDKSGLPSDRFSAERTGGSVSTLTIQRTQQEDSAVYLCASSPSGGPNTGELFFGEGSRLTVL.

This clonotype was observed a few times. The chain has TRBV20-1 and TRBJ2-1; 9 nucleotides align to TRBD2. Germline V CDR1 and CDR2: DFQATT, SNEGSKA (reference sequence). CDR3 length: 16 residues. The J segment lost 8 bases and the V segment lost 4 bases, leaving 15 bases of the junction unmatched. The CDR3 spells CSANAALSGGWDEQFF. In DNA form, the CDR3 reads TGCAGTGCTAACGCCGCACTTAGCGGGGGCTGGGATGAGCAGTTCTTC.

The chain links TRBV4-1 to TRBJ2-1; maybe TRBD2 (5 bases). This CDR3 is built from 16 residues. Per the germline V gene, CDR1 is MGHRA and CDR2 is YSYEKL. The germline V and J ends were trimmed by 0 bases and 5 bases, with 14 bases remaining between them. For the CDR3, the DNA is TGCGCCAGCAGCCAAGACGGACTGTTCAATAACAATGAGCAGTTCTTC. Translating gives CASSQDGLFNNNEQFF.

This chain connects TRBV20-1 to TRBJ1-2; D gene ambiguous. The V gene's germline CDR1 is DFQATT and CDR2 SNEGSKA (reference sequence). CDR3 length: 12 amino acids. Between the trimmed V and J ends, which lost 5 bases and 0 bases, there was a span of 7 bases. The CDR3 DNA reads as TGCAGTGCTGCCCCTTCTAACTATGGCTACACCTTC. It is translated as CSAAPSNYGYTF.